This T cell receptor (beta chain) was sequenced for a study of regulatory T cells in long-lasting Graves disease. Overall study findings and caveats: When disease was persistent, TRBV28, TRBJ1-2 and TRBJ2-5 were the favored segments. Reduced TCR diversity was observed in persistent Graves' patients versus newly diagnosed patients.

This clonotype has at least ten counts. Antigen unknown. Germline CDR1 and CDR2: MNHEY and SVGEGT. The V end was cut by 6 bases, the J end by 13 bases, with 13 bases between. This CDR3 spans 12 amino acids. Time point reported: newly diagnosed GD, antithyroid drugs for less than 3 months. Extracted PBMC RNA gave rise to the TCR library. According to the study, TCR beta libraries were built with iRepertoire HTBI primers and CDR3-region Arm-PCR. In the source study's methods: Throughout the samples, researchers identified 55 to 65 TRBV and approximately 15 TRBJ segments. One entry per CDR3 protein results from TCRdb running MiXCR on the multiplex PCR reads. Here the V and J calls rest on TCRdb's processing, not on the authors' analysis. Of roughly 220,000 distinct CDR3 sequences in the sample, around 16% are singletons; the top ten hold about 20%.

Material: peripheral blood mononuclear cells (PBMCs), obtained at new diagnosis, from a patient treated with antithyroid drugs. This receptor was taken from a female donor with Graves disease. The chain recombines TRBV6-2 or TRBV6-3 with TRBJ1-6; D uncertain. The CDR3 spells CASRSPSEPLHF. The CDR3 nucleotides are TGTGCCAGCAGATCGCCGTCTGAGCCCCTCCACTTT.